This T cell receptor beta chain is from a study of T cell repertoires in cytomegalovirus infection. The wider study: It was the public TCR beta signatures that indicated both CMV infection and matching HLA type.

Findings and limits, study-wide: Dominating the ex vivo response were TCR beta clonotypes that were CMV-specific and HLA-C-restricted.

In regard to this clonotype: The antigen is not known.

TCRdb re-called the reads through MiXCR, storing one row per CDR3 protein. The sample shows approximately 49,000 distinct CDR3 sequences, roughly 20% of them seen only once. CDR1 is MDHEN and CDR2 is SYDVKM in the germline V gene. The CDR3 covers 13 residues. V lost 8 bases, J lost 5 bases, and 13 bases lay in between. The sample here was CD8+ T cells from cultured PBMCs, taken from culture after CMV antigen stimulation. This clonotype was obtained from a human donor in good health (CMV status not recorded). Some clones in this sample may be carry-over from other donors' samples. V is TRBV28 and J is TRBJ2-1; D is ambiguous. In DNA, the CDR3 is TGTGCCAGCTGCCCCCCTGCCAACAATGAGCAGTTCTTC. The encoded protein is CASCPPANNEQFF.